This T cell receptor (beta chain) was documented in a study of blood T cell repertoires in COVID-19. Overall study: Sites in the United States, Italy and Spain provided acute and convalescent COVID-19 samples. T cells, B-cell-depleted T cells, or PBMCs supplied cDNA or gDNA.

Sequencing was performed with immunoSEQ multiplex PCR; in TCRdb, only in-frame clones are kept and a portion is missing. The table has approximately 140,000 clones, about 87% seen once. This CDR3 spans 14 amino acids. Germline values: CDR1 SQVTM, CDR2 ANQGSEA. V trimming: 3 bases; J trimming: 2 bases; junction bases outside the gene matches: 5. The receptor comes from an elderly man with acute or convalescent COVID-19. The sequenced sample consisted of peripheral blood. V usage is TRBV29-1 and J usage is TRBJ2-3; 7 positions agree with TRBD2. The CDR3 region is CSVEGGPDTDTQYF. The CDR3 bases are TGCAGCGTTGAGGGAGGGCCTGACACAGATACGCAGTATTTT.